This T cell receptor (beta chain) was documented in a study of cytomegalovirus exposure and HLA in healthy donors. Germline lookup yields CDR1 MGHRA and CDR2 YSYEKL. The CDR3 runs 14 residues. Trimming stripped 1 base from V and 0 bases from J, with 6 bases between. Primers: 60 Vbeta forward and 13 Jbeta reverse. Per the authors' pipeline: Later analysis identified some 88 million unique TCR beta chains, 9 million to 13 million shared. Sequencing was performed with immunoSEQ multiplex PCR; in TCRdb, only in-frame clones are kept and a portion is missing. Clonal size and the V and J genes are those of that table, whereas D and trimming came from the DNA. The data contain under 110,000 clones, around four fifths of them singletons. Study findings and constraints: A few chains tied to CMV proved CMV antigen-specific in vitro. One variant, a missense change in DCLRE1C, was linked in a later analysis to TCR beta V- and J-gene trimming.

Turning to this clone: The antigen is not known.

The specimen sequenced was PBMCs. The TCR was taken from a man aged 50-60 years in good health and CMV-seronegative. This chain joins TRBV4-1 and TRBJ2-5, with D perhaps matching TRBD2 (5 bases). CDR3 region: CASSQGRYQETQYF. As DNA, the CDR3 is TGCGCCAGCAGCCAAGGGAGGTACCAAGAGACCCAGTACTTC.